This T cell receptor beta chain was recovered during a study of blood T cell repertoires in COVID-19. At the level of the study: Italy, Spain and the United States were the sources of the convalescent and acute COVID-19 samples.

The ends were cut back, 5 bases at V and 4 bases at J, with 14 bases in the middle. The CDR3 is 14 amino acids. Germline lookup yields CDR1 SEHNR and CDR2 FQNEAQ (reference sequence). TCRdb's table, derived via immunoSEQ multiplex PCR, lists solely in-frame clones and lacks some. The sample carries tens of thousands of clones, around 87% recorded once. Only a few counts were recorded for this clone. This TCR came from a woman older than 75 with active or convalescent COVID-19. Sequencing was carried out using peripheral blood. The J gene is TRBJ2-5, the V gene TRBV7-9; D is ambiguous. CDR3 in amino acids: CASSHPGLVETQYF. Written as DNA, the CDR3 is TGTGCCAGCAGCCACCCTGGCCTGGTAGAGACCCAGTACTTC.